This entry concerns a single T cell receptor beta chain. This clonotype was detected only a few times. No antigen is known for it. Qualities for individual bases were not recorded, and no much larger clone is one base off. These data are taken from a study of response to subunit inactivated influenza vaccine (dated by TCRdb to about 2018). In the study overall: Deep quantitative T cell receptor repertoire profiling was used in the study to track responses to a trivalent subunit inactivated influenza vaccine. Study-wide conclusions, independent of this receptor: According to the authors, only a limited number of new T cells may be recruited by each seasonal influenza vaccination.

Library construction relied on RT-PCR. The instrument given in TCRdb is Illumina HiSeq 2500. TCRdb took the public reads, trimmed them with fastp at Q25, ran MiXCR for clone calling and kept in-frame beta chains. One record per CDR3 amino acid sequence lists the most common genes and DNA. A total of hundreds of thousands of distinct CDR3 sequences appear in this sample, approximately 14% of them only once. Around 10% of the sample is taken by the ten largest. As encoded in the germline V gene, CDR1 is MDHEN while CDR2 is SYDVKM. The CDR3, from cysteine to phenylalanine, totals 13 residues. Only the CDR3 region is kept as DNA, spanning 39 bases read in frame from base 1. V is clipped by 7 bases and J by 1 base, and the sequence between their germline boundaries is 8 bases long.

The V and J genes are TRBV28 and TRBJ1-5, with no confidently assigned D gene. Specimen: PBMCs from blood, collected 11 to 12 days after vaccination. The clonotype was recovered from a middle-aged man who received an inactivated influenza vaccine. Donor details come from another sample of the same person, matched by shared clones. The CDR3 region has the sequence CASTVDSNQPQHF. At the DNA level, the sequence is TGTGCCAGCACAGTGGACAGCAATCAGCCCCAGCATTTT.